The T cell receptor (beta chain) under discussion was sequenced for a study of OX40 agonist ivuxolimab in advanced cancers. Overall study: Anti-PD-1, anti-PD-L1 or anti-CTLA-4 therapy given earlier was allowed, and approximately 40% had some.

With regard to this clone: Its antigen is unidentified.

Findings and caveats of the study: Relative to CD4+ cells, CD8+ T cells on average had more expanded clones.

The V and J ends lost 7 bases and 4 bases respectively, with 14 bases between them. This CDR3 spans 14 amino acids. The germline CDR1 and CDR2 sequences are LNHDA and SQIVND (reference sequence). TCRdb's copy holds only in-frame clones and misses some; the assay was immunoSEQ multiplex PCR. The sample yields 20,000 to 30,000 clones, 88% seen once. The sequence was collected from an adult with an advanced solid tumor such as melanoma, head and neck, liver or kidney cancer. V gene TRBV19 combines with J gene TRBJ2-1; a weak D match, TRBD1 (6 bases). Sequenced here: CD4+ or CD8+ T cells sorted from blood, sampled in a trial of the OX40 agonist ivuxolimab. The CDR3: CASIGTSGYNEQFF. CDR3 bases: TGTGCCAGTATTGGGACATCCGGATACAATGAGCAGTTCTTC.